Shown below are 12 T cell receptor beta chains from a single sample sequenced in a study of glioma-infiltrating T cells after dendritic cell vaccination. Libraries were prepared by immunoSEQ multiplex PCR; TCRdb keeps only in-frame clonotypes and omits some of them. The data contain fewer than 40,000 clones, 90% of them singletons. The input for sequencing was blood, taken before dendritic cell vaccination. The receptors here all came from a human donor with glioblastoma.

This clone was seen a few times. The chain uses TRBV4-1 and TRBJ1-2; 8 bases are shared with TRBD1. J was trimmed by 8 bases and V by 4 bases; bases with no gene match: 9. The V gene's germline CDR1 is MGHRA and CDR2 YSYEKL. The CDR3 consists of 14 residues. The CDR3 DNA follows: TGCGCCAGCAGCCTACCCGGGACAGGAAAAGGCTACACCTTC. Amino acid sequence: CASSLPGTGKGYTF.

The V call is TRBV6-1, the J call TRBJ2-3; 8 nucleotides line up with TRBD1. The length of the CDR3 is 13 residues. Germline V gene lookup returns CDR1 MNHNS and CDR2 SASEGT. J lost 0 bases, V lost 11 bases, and 4 bases had no gene match. Here the CDR3 DNA reads TGTGCCGGATCAGGGGGCAGCACAGATACGCAGTATTTT. The encoded protein is CAGSGGSTDTQYF.

The rearrangement joins TRBV7-9 to TRBJ1-5, with D tentatively TRBD1 (5 bases). Germline assignment: CDR1 SEHNR and CDR2 FQNEAQ (reference sequence). The germline V and J ends were trimmed by 1 base and 6 bases, with 10 bases remaining between them. The CDR3 spans 14 residues. For the CDR3, the DNA is TGTGCCAGCAGCTTAGGCAGGGTAGGTCAGCCCCAGCATTTT. The encoded protein is CASSLGRVGQPQHF.

J is TRBJ2-7 and V is TRBV6-5; tentatively, D is TRBD1 (5 bases). CDR1 is MNHEY, CDR2 SVGAGI, per germline. V was pared by 0 bases and J by 2 bases, with 8 bases between. The CDR3 is 14 residues long. The CDR3, as DNA: TGTGCCAGCAGTTACTCCCAGGGAACCTACGAGCAGTACTTC. It translates to CASSYSQGTYEQYF.

This clone has only a few counts. V and J are TRBV6-5 and TRBJ2-5; TRBD2 matches at 8 bases. This CDR3 comprises 15 residues. CDR1 is MNHEY, CDR2 SVGAGI, per germline. V gave up 2 bases and J gave up 4 bases; unmatched junction bases: 6. The CDR3 loop reads CASSYVRGGGETQYF. The CDR3 nucleotides read TGTGCCAGCAGTTACGTACGGGGGGGTGGAGAGACCCAGTACTTC.

This CDR3 reads CASSFGTSGAYEQYF. CDR3 nucleotides: TGTGCCAGCAGCTTCGGGACTAGCGGAGCCTACGAGCAGTACTTC. The chain uses TRBV7-6 and TRBJ2-7; 11 nucleotides line up with TRBD2. This CDR3 region has 15 residues. Trimming took 3 bases from V and 2 from J; bases not matched to a gene: 3. Germline V gives CDR1 SGHVS, CDR2 FNYEAQ.

The gene calls are TRBV5-1 and TRBJ2-5, with TRBD2 identical over 8 bases. The CDR3 is 16 amino acids. V trimming: 0 bases; J trimming: 2 bases; junction bases outside the gene matches: 6. Germline V CDR1 and CDR2: SGHRS, YFSETQ. The DNA for the CDR3 is TGCGCCAGCAGCTTGGGGCGGGGGGTTTTACAAGAGACCCAGTACTTC. As protein: CASSLGRGVLQETQYF.

This chain joins TRBV5-1 and TRBJ2-5, with a possible D match to TRBD1 (6 bases). The CDR3 is made up of 14 amino acids. Trimming took off 6 bases at V and 1 base at J, with 13 bases between the two ends. CDR1 and CDR2 (germline): SGHRS, YFSETQ. The CDR3 bases are TGCGCCAGCACGCAACAGGGATTCCAAGAGACCCAGTACTTC. Amino acid sequence: CASTQQGFQETQYF.

The V and J genes are TRBV2 and TRBJ2-5; D might be TRBD2 (5 bases). This CDR3 comprises 14 residues. Trimming shortened V by 4 bases and J by 4 bases, and 13 bases separated the two germline ends. The germline CDR1 and CDR2 sequences are SNHLY and FYNNEI. CDR3 DNA sequence: TGTGCCAGCAGTGCCGGGATTCGTCCAGAGACCCAGTACTTC. Translated, it gives CASSAGIRPETQYF.

The chain employs TRBV5-1 and TRBJ2-5; 7 bases fit TRBD1. Germline CDR1 SGHRS, CDR2 YFSETQ. The CDR3 covers 14 residues. The J segment lost 4 bases and the V segment lost 0 bases, leaving 3 bases of the junction unmatched. The CDR3 is CASSLGQGGETQYF. DNA for the CDR3: TGCGCCAGCAGCTTGGGACAGGGTGGAGAGACCCAGTACTTC.

The V and J genes are TRBV4-1 and TRBJ2-5, with TRBD2 matching over 8 bases. The CDR3 contains 16 residues. Germline V gene data show CDR1 as MGHRA and CDR2 as YSYEKL. V lost 4 bases, J lost 1 base, and 8 bases stayed unmatched. In DNA form, the CDR3 reads TGCGCCAGCAGCCGAGCGGGTAGCGGGGCCCAAGAGACCCAGTACTTC. Residues: CASSRAGSGAQETQYF.

This chain connects TRBV5-1 to TRBJ1-3; 8 bases align to TRBD1. V lost 4 bases, J lost 2 bases, and 5 bases stayed unmatched. The CDR3 spans 15 residues. Germline-derived CDR1 and CDR2 are SGHRS and YFSETQ. The DNA of the CDR3 is TGCGCCAGCAGCACCGGACAGGGCACTGGAAACACCATATATTTT. As protein: CASSTGQGTGNTIYF.